The source of this T cell receptor (beta chain) is a study of Ad26.COV2.S vaccination and SARS-CoV-2 variants. Findings of the study overall: Reported findings describe substantial breadth in spike-specific CD8+ and CD4+ T cell responses following vaccination.

The repertoire was sequenced with immunoSEQ multiplex PCR; TCRdb's copy has only in-frame clones and lacks some. The data show some 520,000 clones, about 83% seen once. As to treatment: some 19 received Ad26.COV2.S at low or high dose, single or two shots; a few received placebo; per-sample allocation not given. Day 63 after the first vaccine or placebo injection was the time point for sampling. With V trimmed by 10 bases and J by 6 bases, 13 bases remained unmatched. This CDR3 contains 14 residues. Per the germline V gene, CDR1 is LNHDA and CDR2 is SQIVND (reference sequence). As regards this clone: As yet, its antigen is unknown.

The TCR originated in a person between 18 and 59 years old who received the Ad26.COV2.S COVID-19 vaccine or a placebo. This chain connects TRBV19 to TRBJ2-7; 9 nucleotides agree with TRBD1. The material sequenced was peripheral blood, taken in a trial of Ad26.COV2.S vaccine versus placebo. The DNA for the CDR3 is TGTGCCACCAATAGGCGGACAGGGGTCGGCGAGCAGTACTTC. Translation gives CATNRRTGVGEQYF.